A single sample is the source of the 24 T cell receptor beta chains below, sequenced in a study of T cell repertoires and HLA-DP antigens. Sequenced by immunoSEQ multiplex PCR; TCRdb stores in-frame clones only, minus some. Of around 70,000 clones in the sample, 80% were seen once. Antigens of these TCRs are unknown. Sample: CD4+ T cells from PBMCs. These receptors all stem from a man aged 55 to 70 in good health and CMV-seronegative.

The chain employs TRBV5-5 and TRBJ2-5, with unresolved D. The V end lost 0 bases, the J end lost 4 bases, and 13 bases lay between the germline ends. Germline V gene sequence: CDR1 SGHKS, CDR2 YYEKEE (reference sequence). The CDR3 consists of 15 residues. CDR3 in amino acids: CASSLANGDRETQYF. The CDR3 bases are TGTGCCAGCAGCTTGGCGAATGGGGATCGAGAGACCCAGTACTTC.

Notes on this clone: The sample has other DNA sequences that encode this CDR3 too. The V call is TRBV7-9, the J call TRBJ2-5; no reliable D call. V was trimmed by 0 bases and J by 2 bases, leaving 7 bases between them. The germline V gene encodes CDR1 SEHNR and CDR2 FQNEAQ (reference sequence). CDR3 length equals 14 residues. The CDR3: CASSLAADQETQYF. For the CDR3, the DNA is TGTGCCAGCAGCTTAGCGGCGGATCAAGAGACCCAGTACTTC.

The chain employs TRBV29-1 and TRBJ1-5; D is ambiguous. Germline CDR1 reads SQVTM; CDR2 reads ANQGSEA. There are 12 residues in the CDR3. V was cut by 4 bases and J by 2 bases, with 6 bases left in between. The CDR3 DNA follows: TGCAGCGTTGGAGTCGGCAATCAGCCCCAGCATTTT. Amino acids: CSVGVGNQPQHF.

This clone was picked up one time. The gene calls are TRBV6-5 and TRBJ2-5, with D unclear. Germline loops: CDR1 MNHEY, CDR2 SVGAGI. There are 14 residues in the CDR3. V shed 2 bases and J shed 2 bases, with 9 bases lying between them. The CDR3 coding sequence is TGTGCCAGCAGTTACGGGCAGAATCAAGAGACCCAGTACTTC. Protein sequence: CASSYGQNQETQYF.

This clone was seen more than once but under ten times. For the CDR3, the DNA is TGTGCCAGCTCACCAACGGATGACTATGGCTACACCTTC. Its protein product is CASSPTDDYGYTF. V usage is TRBV18 and J usage is TRBJ1-2; D is uncertain. Trimming left V 2 bases short and J 3 bases short, with 7 bases between. Germline V gene data show CDR1 as KGHSH and CDR2 as LQKENI. CDR3 length: 13 residues.

V gene TRBV5-6 combines with J gene TRBJ2-1; D is unclear. The CDR3 loop spans 13 amino acids. Trimming left V 0 bases short and J 5 bases short, with 6 bases between. Germline lookup yields CDR1 SGHDT and CDR2 YYEEEE. The CDR3 sequence is CASSLVSDNEQFF. The CDR3 DNA reads TGTGCCAGCAGCTTGGTGTCAGACAATGAGCAGTTCTTC.

The J gene is TRBJ2-7, the V gene TRBV15, with a weak D call TRBD2 (6 bases). Germline CDR1 reads LNHNV; CDR2 reads YYDKDF (reference sequence). Trimming pared 1 base from V and 12 bases from J, leaving 13 bases between. CDR3 size: 12 residues. CDR3 loop: CATSRGGREWYV. For the CDR3, the DNA is TGTGCCACCAGCAGAGGAGGACGGGAGTGGTACGTC.

The rearrangement links TRBV5-4 to TRBJ2-3, with D possibly matching TRBD2 (7 bases). The length of the CDR3 is 16 residues. Looked up from germline, CDR1 is SGHNT and CDR2 is YYREEE (reference sequence). V was clipped by 2 bases and J by 4 bases, with 17 bases between them. The CDR3 coding sequence is TGTGCCAGCAGCTTATTCCGGGGGGCAGAGGCAGATACGCAGTATTTT. Encoded protein: CASSLFRGAEADTQYF.

V is TRBV28 and J is TRBJ2-4; D gene ambiguous. V was pared by 3 bases and J by 4 bases, with 7 bases between. The CDR3 sequence is 13 residues long. Germline loops: CDR1 MDHEN, CDR2 SYDVKM. The CDR3 reads CASSLSDKNIQYF. In DNA, the CDR3 is TGTGCCAGCAGTTTGTCAGATAAAAACATTCAGTACTTC. Supplemented by reference TRBV28 and TRBJ2-4, the full variable domain reads DVKVTQSSRYLVKRTGEKVFLECVQDMDHENMFWYRQDPGLGLRLIYFSYDVKMKEKGDIPEGYSVSREKKERFSLILESASTNQTSMYLCASSLSDKNIQYFGAGTRLSVL.

The V gene is TRBV9, the J gene TRBJ2-5; 7 bases are shared with TRBD2. The CDR3 contains 16 residues. With 0 bases clipped from V and 1 base from J, the junction kept 6 bases outside the gene matches. Germline-derived CDR1 and CDR2 are SGDLS and YYNGEE. In DNA, the CDR3 is TGTGCCAGCAGCGTAGGGCGGGGGACTTTCCAAGAGACCCAGTACTTC. Amino acids: CASSVGRGTFQETQYF.

The chain recombines TRBV7-2 with TRBJ1-6; D gene unclear. The CDR3 contains 17 residues. CDR1 is SGHTA, CDR2 FQGNSA, per germline. V was clipped by 3 bases and J by 0 bases, with 12 bases between them. CDR3 residues: CASSFSPDDSYNSPLHF. CDR3 sequence (DNA): TGTGCCAGCAGCTTTTCTCCGGACGACTCCTATAATTCACCCCTCCACTTT.

V is TRBV5-1 and J is TRBJ2-1; 9 bases line up with TRBD2. This CDR3 comprises 14 residues. Germline CDR1 is SGHRS and CDR2 is YFSETQ. The J segment lost 2 bases and the V segment lost 7 bases, leaving 4 bases of the junction unmatched. Here the CDR3 DNA reads TGCGCCAGCTACGCGGGGGGGCCCTACAATGAGCAGTTCTTC. Translating it yields CASYAGGPYNEQFF.

The chain has TRBV5-6 and TRBJ2-3; 13 bases fit TRBD2. The germline V gene has CDR1 SGHDT and CDR2 YYEEEE. The ends lost 2 bases at V and 2 bases at J; junction bases unmatched: 5. The CDR3 loop spans 17 amino acids. The CDR3 bases are TGTGCCAGCAGCTTCGGACTAGCGGGGGCCTTCACAGATACGCAGTATTTT. Protein product: CASSFGLAGAFTDTQYF.

The sample holds a few counts of this clone. V is TRBV10-3 and J is TRBJ1-2; D remains ambiguous. V lost 3 bases to trimming and J lost 5 bases, with 7 bases between them. Per the germline V gene, CDR1 is ENHRY and CDR2 is SYGVKD. This CDR3 has 12 amino acids. DNA of the CDR3: TGTGCCATCAGTGAAGGCGGATATGGCTACACCTTC. It translates to CAISEGGYGYTF.

The rearrangement uses TRBV5-8 and TRBJ1-5; D is unclear. The germline gives CDR1 SGHTS, CDR2 YDEGEE. The CDR3 spans 16 residues. V dropped 2 bases and J dropped 1 base, with 13 bases sitting between them. CDR3 protein: CASSFEFRTSNQPQHF. For the CDR3, the DNA is TGTGCCAGCAGCTTTGAGTTCAGGACGAGCAATCAGCCCCAGCATTTT.

The rearrangement links TRBV9 to TRBJ2-1, with TRBD2 as a possible D gene (5 bases). CDR1 SGDLS and CDR2 YYNGEE come from the germline V gene. V was trimmed by 0 bases and J by 2 bases, leaving 6 bases between them. CDR3 length equals 14 residues. CDR3 region: CASSVAGAYNEQFF. The DNA for the CDR3 is TGTGCCAGCAGCGTAGCCGGGGCCTACAATGAGCAGTTCTTC.

There are a few counts of this clone. The J gene is TRBJ1-6, the V gene TRBV27; D gene ambiguous. Germline CDR1 MNHEY, CDR2 SMNVEV (reference sequence). The V and J ends lost 3 bases and 2 bases respectively, with 5 bases between them. The CDR3 runs to 14 residues. DNA of the CDR3: TGTGCCAGCAGTTTCAACGCCTATAATTCACCCCTCCACTTT. It codes for CASSFNAYNSPLHF.

The gene calls are TRBV7-2 and TRBJ2-2; D call uncertain. The V gene's germline CDR1 is SGHTA and CDR2 FQGNSA. Trimming pared 3 bases from V and 2 bases from J, leaving 7 bases between. The CDR3 has 14 amino acids. DNA for the CDR3: TGTGCCAGCAGCTTGGTCCTTAACACCGGGGAGCTGTTTTTT. The encoded protein is CASSLVLNTGELFF.

V usage is TRBV5-1 and J usage is TRBJ1-4; possible D gene TRBD1, 5 bases. The CDR3 is 13 residues long. V shed 3 bases and J shed 8 bases, with 11 bases lying between them. Per germline, CDR1 SGHRS and CDR2 YFSETQ. The CDR3 reads CASSSGTSEKLFF. For the CDR3, the DNA is TGCGCCAGCAGCTCCGGGACGTCAGAAAAACTGTTTTTT.

The chain recombines TRBV5-1 with TRBJ2-5; TRBD2 might be the D (6 bases). V gave up 0 bases and J gave up 3 bases, with 12 bases separating them. This CDR3 has 15 amino acids. The germline V gene encodes CDR1 SGHRS and CDR2 YFSETQ. CDR3 amino acids: CASSLAEGFKETQYF. As DNA, the CDR3 is TGCGCCAGCAGCTTGGCGGAGGGATTCAAAGAGACCCAGTACTTC.

CDR3 loop: CASSRGQWNTEAFF. As DNA, the CDR3 is TGCGCCAGCAGCCGCGGACAGTGGAACACTGAAGCTTTCTTT. The rearrangement joins TRBV5-1 to TRBJ1-1; TRBD1 is a possible D gene (6 bases). The V end lost 4 bases, the J end lost 1 base, and 11 bases lay between the germline ends. The CDR3 spans 14 residues. Germline CDR1 reads SGHRS; CDR2 reads YFSETQ.

This clone has a single count. This chain uses TRBV18 with TRBJ1-1, with D tentatively TRBD1 (5 bases). V lost 4 bases to trimming and J lost 4 bases, with 7 bases between them. Germline-derived CDR1 and CDR2 are KGHSH and LQKENI. There are 12 residues in the CDR3. CDR3 amino acids: CASSRGGTEAFF. Written as DNA, the CDR3 is TGTGCCAGCTCACGGGGGGGCACTGAAGCTTTCTTT.

This chain links TRBV7-7 with TRBJ2-5; D gene ambiguous. This CDR3 contains 13 residues. V was cut by 5 bases and J by 1 base, with 8 bases left in between. The germline gives CDR1 SSHAT, CDR2 FNYEAQ (reference sequence). CDR3 nucleotides: TGTGCCAGCAGCGACGCAGGCCAAGAGACCCAGTACTTC. This codes for CASSDAGQETQYF.

The rearrangement joins TRBV2 to TRBJ2-6; D is undetermined. Germline V lookup: CDR1 SNHLY, CDR2 FYNNEI. Trimming pared 5 bases from V and 2 bases from J, leaving 7 bases between. The CDR3 length is 14 residues. CDR3 loop: CASSWTPGANVLTF. The CDR3, as DNA: TGTGCCAGCAGTTGGACGCCTGGGGCCAACGTCCTGACTTTC.